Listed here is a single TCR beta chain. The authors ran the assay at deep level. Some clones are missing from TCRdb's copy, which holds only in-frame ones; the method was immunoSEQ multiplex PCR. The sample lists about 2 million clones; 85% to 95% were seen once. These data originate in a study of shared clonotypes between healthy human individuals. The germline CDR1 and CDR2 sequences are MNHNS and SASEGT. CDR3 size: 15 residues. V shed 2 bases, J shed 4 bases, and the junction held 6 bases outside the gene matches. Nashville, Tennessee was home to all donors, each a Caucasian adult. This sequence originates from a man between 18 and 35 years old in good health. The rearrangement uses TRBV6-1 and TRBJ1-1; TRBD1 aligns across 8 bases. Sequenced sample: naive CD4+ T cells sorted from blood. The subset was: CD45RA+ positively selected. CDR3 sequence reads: CASSELQGASTEAFF. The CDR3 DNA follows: TGTGCCAGCAGTGAACTCCAGGGGGCGAGCACTGAAGCTTTCTTT.